This T cell receptor beta chain was sequenced in a study of T cell responses to AZD1222 COVID-19 vaccine. Points from the study as a whole: Spike was spanned by vaccine-associated CD4 TCRs, which were dominant at 160-218 and 743-854. Repertoire collection took place solely once the T cell response had peaked.

Per germline, CDR1 PRHDT and CDR2 FYEKMQ (reference sequence). The V segment lost 5 bases and the J segment 4 bases; nucleotides outside the gene matches: 7. There are 15 residues in the CDR3. TCRdb keeps only in-frame clones here, not all; method: immunoSEQ multiplex PCR. This sample carries some 110,000 clones, roughly nine tenths of them seen once, and the ten largest clones take about two fifths. As regards this clone: Antigen specificity is unknown.

The clonotype comes from an adult who received the AZD1222 COVID-19 vaccine. The chain is built from TRBV13 and TRBJ1-4, with 7 bases identical to TRBD1. Sequenced here: peripheral blood, sampled 28 days after the second AZD1222 dose. Here the CDR3 DNA reads TGTGCCAGCAGCCCACGTGGGACAGTTAATGAAAAACTGTTTTTT. Amino acids: CASSPRGTVNEKLFF. Supplemented by reference TRBV13 and TRBJ1-4, the full variable domain reads AAGVIQSPRHLIKEKRETATLKCYPIPRHDTVYWYQQGPGQDPQFLISFYEKMQSDKGSIPDRFSAQQFSDYHSELNMSSLELGDSALYFCASSPRGTVNEKLFFGSGTQLSVL.